Detailed here is one T cell receptor beta chain. Its binding antigen is unknown. Within one base of it there is no much larger clone, and no base qualities were kept. This entry is derived from a study of control samples from healthy donors and cancer patients (TCRdb year 2020). Receptor amplification or capture employed the immunoSEQ multiplex PCR assay. The table comes from immuneACCESS by way of TCRdb, which keeps in-frame sequences with V and J called. Part of the clones is missing from these tables; in studies checked, under half for an unresolved V gene and the rest for unknown reasons. The sample table contains approximately 180,000 clones; only one count was recorded for 91% of them. Just over 2% of the sample is taken by the ten largest. The V and J ends are trimmed by 5 bases and 0 bases, leaving 20 bases between them. Reading the germline V gene gives CDR1 SGHTA and CDR2 FQGTGA. From the cysteine through the phenylalanine, the CDR3 covers 18 amino acids. This entry keeps only the CDR3 DNA: 54 bases, framed from base 1.

The TCR sequence derives from a woman between 35 and 50 years old in good health. In this chain, TRBV7-3 is recombined with TRBJ1-5, with TRBD1 perhaps the D gene, on 5 matching bases. Sequenced material: blood. The nucleotide sequence is given as TGTGCCAGCAGCCATGCTCGGTGGCAGGACAATAGCAATCAGCCCCAGCATTTT. Translation gives CASSHARWQDNSNQPQHF.